What follows are 26 T cell receptor beta chains derived from one specimen sequenced in a study of blood T cell repertoires in COVID-19. Here immunoSEQ multiplex PCR was the method, and the copy in TCRdb shows in-frame clones only, minus some. The sample lists fewer than 200,000 clones; 83% were seen once. Sequencing used peripheral blood. These receptors were taken from an elderly woman with acute or convalescent COVID-19.

This clone was seen a handful of times. CDR3 DNA sequence: TGTGCCAGCAGCCTACGGACTAGCGTCTTATTCGGGCAGTTCTTC. This gives the protein CASSLRTSVLFGQFF. J is TRBJ2-1 and V is TRBV11-2; 9 nucleotides align to TRBD2. CDR1 is SGHAT, CDR2 FQNNGV, per germline. This CDR3 contains 15 residues. The ends lost 5 bases at V and 12 bases at J; junction bases unmatched: 14.

The chain has TRBV6-2 or TRBV6-3 and TRBJ2-2, with D perhaps matching TRBD1 (7 bases). The CDR3 has 16 amino acids. The V end lost 6 bases, the J end lost 5 bases, and 19 bases lay between the germline ends. Germline CDR1 is MNHEY and CDR2 is SVGEGT. The CDR3 DNA reads TGTGCCAGCAGCCCATCCGGGGGACAGATAACCGGGGAGCTGTTTTTT. Protein sequence: CASSPSGGQITGELFF.

Concerning this clone itself: The junction differs from germline at one of its ends, possibly a read error. This chain joins TRBV6-6 and TRBJ2-7; tentatively, D is TRBD1 (5 bases). CDR3 length: 16 residues. CDR1 and CDR2 (germline): MNHNY, SVGAGI (reference sequence). The CDR3 sequence: CASSYSKGQPVVGLLF. The DNA of the CDR3 is TGTGCCAGCAGTTACTCGAAGGGGCAGCCTGTAGTCGGGCTTCTATTC.

The V and J genes are TRBV5-1 and TRBJ1-5; D is perhaps TRBD1 (6 bases). Trimming pared 3 bases from V and 2 bases from J, leaving 9 bases between. This CDR3 is built from 14 residues. CDR1 is SGHRS, CDR2 YFSETQ, per germline. The CDR3 DNA sequence: TGCGCCAGCAGCTCACAGGGTGGCAATCAGCCCCAGCATTTT. This codes for CASSSQGGNQPQHF.

This clone was counted once. The DNA for the CDR3 is TGTGCCAGCAGCCCGGGACCGACGACCGGGGGTCAGCCCCAGCATTTT. It encodes CASSPGPTTGGQPQHF. V usage is TRBV7-2 and J usage is TRBJ1-5; D may be TRBD1 (5 bases). Germline V gives CDR1 SGHTA, CDR2 FQGNSA. Trimming left V 5 bases short and J 6 bases short, with 20 bases between. The CDR3 length is 16 residues.

V and J are TRBV18 and TRBJ2-5; 10 bases fit TRBD2. Trimming at V came to 0 bases and at J to 5 bases, leaving 0 bases not matched to a gene. The CDR3 loop spans 14 amino acids. CDR1 is KGHSH, CDR2 LQKENI, per germline. CDR3 sequence: CASSPPAGGETQYF. CDR3 in DNA: TGTGCCAGCTCACCACCAGCGGGAGGGGAGACCCAGTACTTC.

The chain uses TRBV7-8 and TRBJ2-1, with TRBD2 identical over 8 bases. CDR3 length: 18 residues. Per the germline V gene, CDR1 is SGHVS and CDR2 is FQNEAQ. V shed 0 bases and J 7 bases; nucleotides not matched to a gene: 14. The CDR3 protein is CASSLALAIAGFMNEQFF. In DNA, the CDR3 is TGTGCCAGCAGCTTAGCGCTAGCCATAGCGGGGTTCATGAATGAGCAGTTCTTC.

Many counts were recorded for this clone. The J gene is TRBJ2-2, the V gene TRBV28; 10 nucleotides agree with TRBD2. The germline gives CDR1 MDHEN, CDR2 SYDVKM. The CDR3 is 16 amino acids. V shed 1 base, J shed 6 bases, and the junction held 5 bases outside the gene matches. CDR3 DNA: TGTGCCAGCAGTTTATACGAGCGGGGGGGACCCGGGGAGCTGTTTTTT. Residues: CASSLYERGGPGELFF.

This chain uses TRBV5-8 with TRBJ2-3, with 11 positions matching TRBD2. This CDR3 region has 15 residues. The J segment lost 0 bases and the V segment lost 5 bases, leaving 2 bases of the junction unmatched. Germline CDR1 and CDR2: SGHTS and YDEGEE. CDR3 protein: CASSWTSGSTDTQYF. The CDR3 DNA is TGTGCCAGCAGTTGGACTAGCGGGAGCACAGATACGCAGTATTTT.

The chain couples TRBV27 to TRBJ1-3; D is unclear. The CDR3 is 16 residues long. Trimming took off 5 bases at V and 0 bases at J, with 14 bases between the two ends. Germline V gene lookup returns CDR1 MNHEY and CDR2 SMNVEV (reference sequence). This CDR3 is CASSDNGRSSGNTIYF. The DNA of the CDR3 is TGTGCCAGCAGTGACAATGGGCGAAGCTCTGGAAACACCATATATTTT.

This chain joins TRBV5-4 and TRBJ2-1, with TRBD1 identical over 9 bases. The CDR3 contains 12 residues. The V gene's germline CDR1 is SGHNT and CDR2 YYREEE (reference sequence). V lost 1 base and J lost 14; bases outside the gene matches: 4. This CDR3 is CASSLNRDREFF. The CDR3 DNA reads TGTGCCAGCAGCTTGAACCGGGACAGGGAGTTCTTC.

The chain recombines TRBV7-2 with TRBJ2-5; D ambiguous. Per germline, CDR1 SGHTA and CDR2 FQGNSA. CDR3 length equals 14 residues. Trimming pared 1 base from V and 2 bases from J, leaving 8 bases between. The CDR3, as DNA: TGTGCCAGCAGCTTAGGGTTAGCTCAAGAGACCCAGTACTTC. Its protein product is CASSLGLAQETQYF.

This chain joins TRBV12-5 and TRBJ1-4, with D perhaps TRBD1 (5 bases). The germline V gene has CDR1 LGHNT and CDR2 FRNRAP. The CDR3 has 15 residues. The V end was cut by 4 bases, the J end by 4 bases, with 13 bases between. In nucleotides, the CDR3 is TGTGCTAGTGGTTGGGGGGATTCGGTTAATGAAAAACTGTTTTTT. Its translation: CASGWGDSVNEKLFF.

V gene TRBV5-1 combines with J gene TRBJ2-5; 9 bases align to TRBD1. Germline trimming cut 0 bases from V and 5 bases from J; bases unmatched to any gene: 8. CDR3 length equals 16 residues. CDR1 is SGHRS, CDR2 YFSETQ, per germline. This CDR3 is CASSLEGTGIWETQYF. Written as DNA, the CDR3 is TGCGCCAGCAGCTTGGAAGGGACAGGGATTTGGGAGACCCAGTACTTC.

The chain is built from TRBV11-2 and TRBJ1-2; weak D call: TRBD1 (6 bases). Germline values: CDR1 SGHAT, CDR2 FQNNGV. The CDR3 is 13 residues long. The V gene lost 6 bases and the J gene lost 5 bases, with 13 bases spanning the gap. Here the CDR3 DNA reads TGTGCCAGCAGGCGTTTGGGGGCGTATGGCTACACCTTC. Protein sequence: CASRRLGAYGYTF.

V and J are TRBV5-6 and TRBJ2-1; tentatively, D is TRBD2 (5 bases). This CDR3 is built from 17 residues. CDR1 and CDR2 (germline): SGHDT, YYEEEE. The ends were cut back, 4 bases at V and 0 bases at J, with 17 bases in the middle. Here the CDR3 DNA reads TGTGCCAGCAGCGGATGGGAGCAGCCGAGCTCCTACAATGAGCAGTTCTTC. It codes for CASSGWEQPSSYNEQFF.

This chain links TRBV7-2 with TRBJ2-7, with D unclear. Between the trimmed V and J ends, which lost 3 bases and 9 bases, there was a span of 18 bases. This CDR3 has 14 amino acids. Germline CDR1 SGHTA, CDR2 FQGNSA. This CDR3 reads CASSFLQPHSGQYF. The DNA of the CDR3 is TGTGCCAGCAGCTTCCTTCAACCCCACTCCGGGCAGTACTTC.

The chain has TRBV28 and TRBJ1-2; D perhaps matches TRBD1 (6 bases). The germline V gene has CDR1 MDHEN and CDR2 SYDVKM. This CDR3 is 15 amino acids long. Between the trimmed V and J ends, which lost 5 bases and 4 bases, there was a span of 17 bases. The CDR3 reads CASSIVGAFSYGYTF. The DNA for the CDR3 is TGTGCCAGCAGTATCGTGGGGGCCTTCAGCTATGGCTACACCTTC.

The rearrangement joins TRBV2 to TRBJ2-5, with TRBD1 matching over 10 bases. J was trimmed by 5 bases and V by 5 bases; bases with no gene match: 8. The germline CDR1 and CDR2 sequences are SNHLY and FYNNEI. This CDR3 contains 15 residues. The CDR3 loop reads CASSTGTGDRETQYF. In DNA, the CDR3 is TGTGCCAGCAGTACCGGGACAGGGGACCGGGAGACCCAGTACTTC.

This clone was counted only a few times. This chain joins TRBV2 and TRBJ1-2, with D uncertain. Germline CDR1 is SNHLY and CDR2 is FYNNEI. V was pared by 4 bases and J by 2 bases, with 8 bases between. CDR3 length: 13 residues. The DNA for the CDR3 is TGTGCCAGCAGTGTTGAGTCAAACTATGGCTACACCTTC. It is translated as CASSVESNYGYTF.

This chain joins TRBV5-6 and TRBJ1-4, with 7 bases matching TRBD1. CDR1 is SGHDT and CDR2 is YYEEEE in the germline V gene. V gave up 2 bases and J gave up 0 bases; unmatched junction bases: 7. The CDR3 spans 17 residues. For the CDR3, the DNA is TGTGCCAGCAGCTTTGACAGGGTTTGGGCAACTAATGAAAAACTGTTTTTT. Residues: CASSFDRVWATNEKLFF.

V usage is TRBV5-1 and J usage is TRBJ1-2; TRBD1 matches 11 bases. J gave up 2 bases and V 4 bases, and 10 bases lay outside the gene matches. Germline V gene sequence: CDR1 SGHRS, CDR2 YFSETQ. This CDR3 has 17 amino acids. CDR3 amino acids: CASSGSGTGGSNYGYTF. The CDR3 DNA reads TGCGCCAGCAGCGGTAGTGGGACAGGGGGTTCCAACTATGGCTACACCTTC. Drawing the rest from reference TRBV5-1 and TRBJ1-2, the complete variable domain is KAGVTQTPRYLIKTRGQQVTLSCSPISGHRSVSWYQQTPGQGLQFLFEYFSETQRNKGNFPGRFSGRQFSNSRSEMNVSTLELGDSALYLCASSGSGTGGSNYGYTFGSGTRLTVV.

CDR3 bases: TGTGCCAGCAGCCGAACAGGGGCGGACACCGGGGAGCTGTTTTTT. Translating it yields CASSRTGADTGELFF. The rearrangement uses TRBV7-3 and TRBJ2-2; 7 bases agree with TRBD1. The V gene's germline CDR1 is SGHTA and CDR2 FQGTGA. The V segment lost 5 bases and the J segment 3 bases; nucleotides outside the gene matches: 6. CDR3 length: 15 amino acids.

The chain combines TRBV5-5 with TRBJ1-1; D call uncertain. V was shortened by 2 bases and J by 3 bases, with 8 bases between the two germline ends. This CDR3 region has 13 residues. From germline, CDR1 is SGHKS and CDR2 YYEKEE (reference sequence). Here the CDR3 reads CASSLRFDTEAFF. CDR3 DNA sequence: TGTGCCAGCAGCTTACGGTTCGACACTGAAGCTTTCTTT.

This sequence joins TRBV7-9 and TRBJ2-6; D is perhaps TRBD1 (6 bases). This CDR3 has 15 amino acids. The germline V gene has CDR1 SEHNR and CDR2 FQNEAQ (reference sequence). Trimming removed 5 bases from V and 2 bases from J, with 10 bases in between. The CDR3 region is CASSLQGTGANVLTF. The CDR3 nucleotides are TGTGCCAGCAGCCTACAGGGAACTGGGGCCAACGTCCTGACTTTC. The complete variable domain, with remaining parts taken from reference TRBV7-9 and TRBJ2-6, reads DTGVSQNPRHKITKRGQNVTFRCDPISEHNRLYWYRQTLGQGPEFLTYFQNEAQLEKSRLLSDRFSAERPKGSFSTLEIQRTEQGDSAMYLCASSLQGTGANVLTFGAGSRLTVL.

This clone was observed once. This chain joins TRBV19 and TRBJ1-1; 8 positions match TRBD1. V lost 7 bases to trimming and J lost 5 bases; unmatched junction nucleotides: 12. CDR1 is LNHDA and CDR2 is SQIVND in the germline V gene (reference sequence). The length of the CDR3 is 15 residues. This CDR3 is CASTGRGPVGTEAFF. The DNA for the CDR3 is TGTGCCAGTACGGGCAGGGGGCCCGTCGGAACTGAAGCTTTCTTT.